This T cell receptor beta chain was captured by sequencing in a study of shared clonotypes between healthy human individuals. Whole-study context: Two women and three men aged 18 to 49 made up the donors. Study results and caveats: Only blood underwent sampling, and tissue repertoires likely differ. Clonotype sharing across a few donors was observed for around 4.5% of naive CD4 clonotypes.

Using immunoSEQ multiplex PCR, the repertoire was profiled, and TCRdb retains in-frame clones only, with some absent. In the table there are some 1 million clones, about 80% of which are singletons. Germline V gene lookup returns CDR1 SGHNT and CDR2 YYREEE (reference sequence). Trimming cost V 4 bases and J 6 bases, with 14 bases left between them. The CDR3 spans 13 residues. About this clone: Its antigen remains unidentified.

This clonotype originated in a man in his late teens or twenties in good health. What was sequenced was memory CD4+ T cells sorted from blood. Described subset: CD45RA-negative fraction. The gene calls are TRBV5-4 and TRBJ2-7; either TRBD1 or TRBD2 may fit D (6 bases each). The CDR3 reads CASSTEGGGEQYF. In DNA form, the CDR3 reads TGTGCCAGCAGCACAGAGGGGGGCGGCGAGCAGTACTTC.